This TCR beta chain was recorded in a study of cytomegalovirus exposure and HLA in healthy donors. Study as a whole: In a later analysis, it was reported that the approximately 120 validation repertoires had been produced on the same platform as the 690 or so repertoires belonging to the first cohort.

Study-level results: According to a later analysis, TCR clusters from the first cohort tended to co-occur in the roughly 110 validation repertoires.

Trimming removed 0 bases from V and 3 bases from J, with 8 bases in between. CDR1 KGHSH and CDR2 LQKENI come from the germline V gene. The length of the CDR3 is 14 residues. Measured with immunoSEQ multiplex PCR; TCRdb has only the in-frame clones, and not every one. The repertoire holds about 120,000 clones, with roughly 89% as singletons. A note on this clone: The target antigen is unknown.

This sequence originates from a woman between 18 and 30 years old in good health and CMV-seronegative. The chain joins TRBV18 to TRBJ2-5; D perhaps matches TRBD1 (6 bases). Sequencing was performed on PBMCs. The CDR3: CASSPPQGEETQYF. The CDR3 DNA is TGTGCCAGCTCACCACCACAGGGTGAAGAGACCCAGTACTTC.